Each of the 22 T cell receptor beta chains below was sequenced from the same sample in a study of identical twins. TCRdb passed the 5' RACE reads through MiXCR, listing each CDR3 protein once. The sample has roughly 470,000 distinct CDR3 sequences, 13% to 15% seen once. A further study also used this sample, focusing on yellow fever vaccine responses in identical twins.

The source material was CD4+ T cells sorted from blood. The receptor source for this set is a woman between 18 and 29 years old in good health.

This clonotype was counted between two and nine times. The CDR3: CASSLAQQTQYF. The CDR3 region has the DNA TGTGCCAGCAGCTTAGCACAGCAGACCCAGTACTTC. The chain combines TRBV7-9 with TRBJ2-5; no firm D call. This CDR3 comprises 12 residues. CDR1 and CDR2 (germline): SEHNR, FQNEAQ (reference sequence). Between the trimmed V and J ends, which lost 0 bases and 6 bases, there was a span of 5 bases.

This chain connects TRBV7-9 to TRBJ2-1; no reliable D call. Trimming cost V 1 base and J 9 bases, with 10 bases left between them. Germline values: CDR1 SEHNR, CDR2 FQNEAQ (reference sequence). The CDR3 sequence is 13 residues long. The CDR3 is CASSLDPTSEQFF. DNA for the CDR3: TGTGCCAGCAGCTTAGACCCAACCAGTGAGCAGTTCTTC.

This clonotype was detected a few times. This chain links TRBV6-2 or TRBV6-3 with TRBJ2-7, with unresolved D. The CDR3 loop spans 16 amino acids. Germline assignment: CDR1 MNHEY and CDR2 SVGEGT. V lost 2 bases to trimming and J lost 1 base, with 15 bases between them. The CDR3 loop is CASSYESAVSSYEQYF. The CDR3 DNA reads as TGTGCCAGCAGTTACGAATCTGCGGTTTCATCCTACGAGCAGTACTTC.

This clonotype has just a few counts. This CDR3 reads CASRLPGHSYGYTF. DNA for the CDR3: TGTGCCAGCAGACTCCCGGGACATAGCTATGGCTACACCTTC. V is TRBV6-2 or TRBV6-3 and J is TRBJ1-2; TRBD1 is a possible D gene (6 bases). CDR1 is MNHEY and CDR2 is SVGEGT in the germline V gene. The V end was cut by 6 bases, the J end by 4 bases, with 15 bases between. This CDR3 is built from 14 residues.

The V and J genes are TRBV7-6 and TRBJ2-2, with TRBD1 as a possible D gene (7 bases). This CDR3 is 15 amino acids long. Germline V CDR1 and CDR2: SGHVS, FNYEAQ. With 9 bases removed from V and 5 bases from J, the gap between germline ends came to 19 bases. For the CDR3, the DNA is TGTGCCAGTATGGGGTCGACAGGGAGGACCGGGGAGCTGTTTTTT. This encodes CASMGSTGRTGELFF.

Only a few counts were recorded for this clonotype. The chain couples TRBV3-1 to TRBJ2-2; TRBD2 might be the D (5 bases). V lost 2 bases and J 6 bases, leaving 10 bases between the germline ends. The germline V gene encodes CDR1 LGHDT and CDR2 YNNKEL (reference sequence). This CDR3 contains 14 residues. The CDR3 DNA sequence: TGTGCCAGCAGCCAAAGTGGGAGTGCCGGGGAGCTGTTTTTT. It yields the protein CASSQSGSAGELFF. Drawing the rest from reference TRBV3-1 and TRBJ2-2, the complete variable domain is DTAVSQTPKYLVTQMGNDKSIKCEQNLGHDTMYWYKQDSKKFLKIMFSYNNKELIINETVPNRFSPKSPDKAHLNLHINSLELGDSAVYFCASSQSGSAGELFFGEGSRLTVL.

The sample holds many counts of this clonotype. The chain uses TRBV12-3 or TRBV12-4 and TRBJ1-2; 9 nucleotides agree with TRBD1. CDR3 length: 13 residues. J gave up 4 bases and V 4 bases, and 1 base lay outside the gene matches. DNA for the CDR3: TGTGCCAGCAGTTCGACAGGGGGCTATGGCTACACCTTC. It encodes CASSSTGGYGYTF.

CDR3 amino acids: CASSPVSGRNEQFF. In nucleotides, the CDR3 is TGTGCCAGCAGTCCCGTATCGGGGAGGAATGAGCAGTTCTTC. The chain employs TRBV7-2 and TRBJ2-1, with a possible D match to TRBD2 (6 bases). Trimming removed 6 bases from V and 7 bases from J, with 16 bases in between. Germline-derived CDR1 and CDR2 are SGHTA and FQGNSA. This CDR3 is 14 amino acids long.

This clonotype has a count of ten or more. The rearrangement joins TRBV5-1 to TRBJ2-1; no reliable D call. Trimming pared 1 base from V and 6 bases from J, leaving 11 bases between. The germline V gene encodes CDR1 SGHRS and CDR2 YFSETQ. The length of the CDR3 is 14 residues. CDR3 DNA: TGCGCCAGCAGCTTGTCACCCCCCCCCAATGAGCAGTTCTTC. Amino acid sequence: CASSLSPPPNEQFF.

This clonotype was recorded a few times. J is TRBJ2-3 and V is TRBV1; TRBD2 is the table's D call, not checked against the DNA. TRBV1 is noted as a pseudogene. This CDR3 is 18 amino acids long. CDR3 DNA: TGCACCAGCAGCCAAGAAGCGACTAGCGGGGTCGGCACAGATACGCAGTATTTT. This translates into CTSSQEATSGVGTDTQYF.

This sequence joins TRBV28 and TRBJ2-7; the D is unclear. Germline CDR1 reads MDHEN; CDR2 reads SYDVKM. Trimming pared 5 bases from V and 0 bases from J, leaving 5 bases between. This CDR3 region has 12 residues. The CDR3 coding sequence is TGTGCCAGCAGTGTTACCTCCTACGAGCAGTACTTC. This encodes CASSVTSYEQYF.

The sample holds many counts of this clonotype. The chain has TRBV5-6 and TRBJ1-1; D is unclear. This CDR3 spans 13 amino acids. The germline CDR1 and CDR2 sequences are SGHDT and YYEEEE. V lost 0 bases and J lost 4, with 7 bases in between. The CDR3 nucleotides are TGTGCCAGCAGCTTGGAGAGGCGCACTGAAGCTTTCTTT. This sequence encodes CASSLERRTEAFF.

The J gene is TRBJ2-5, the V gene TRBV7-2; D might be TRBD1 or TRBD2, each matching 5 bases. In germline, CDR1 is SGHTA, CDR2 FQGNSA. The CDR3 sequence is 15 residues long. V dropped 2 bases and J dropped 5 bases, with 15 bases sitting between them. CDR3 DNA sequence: TGTGCCAGCAGCTTACCGTCCGTAGGGGAGGAGACCCAGTACTTC. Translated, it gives CASSLPSVGEETQYF.

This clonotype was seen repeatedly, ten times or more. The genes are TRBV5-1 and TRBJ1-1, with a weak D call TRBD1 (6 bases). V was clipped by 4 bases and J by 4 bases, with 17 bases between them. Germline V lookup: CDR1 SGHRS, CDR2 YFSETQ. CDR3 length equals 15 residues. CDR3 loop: CASSPLSGGGTEAFF. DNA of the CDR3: TGCGCCAGCAGCCCTCTGTCGGGGGGCGGCACTGAAGCTTTCTTT.

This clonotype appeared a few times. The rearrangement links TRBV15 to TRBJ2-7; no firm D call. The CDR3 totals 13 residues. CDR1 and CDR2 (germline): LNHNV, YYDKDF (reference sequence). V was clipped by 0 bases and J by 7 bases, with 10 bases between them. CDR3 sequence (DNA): TGTGCCACCAGCAGAGAATGGGCCTTGGAGCAGTACTTC. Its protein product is CATSREWALEQYF.

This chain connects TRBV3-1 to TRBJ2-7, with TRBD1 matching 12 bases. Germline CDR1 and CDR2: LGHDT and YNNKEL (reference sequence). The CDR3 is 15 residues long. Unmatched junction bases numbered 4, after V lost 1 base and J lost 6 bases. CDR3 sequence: CASSQARDRGREQYF. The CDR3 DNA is TGTGCCAGCAGCCAAGCGCGGGACAGGGGGCGCGAGCAGTACTTC.

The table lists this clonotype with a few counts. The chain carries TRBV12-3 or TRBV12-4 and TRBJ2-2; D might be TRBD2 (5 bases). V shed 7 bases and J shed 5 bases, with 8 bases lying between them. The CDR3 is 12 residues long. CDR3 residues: CASTLATGELFF. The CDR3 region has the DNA TGTGCCAGCACCCTAGCAACCGGGGAGCTGTTTTTT.

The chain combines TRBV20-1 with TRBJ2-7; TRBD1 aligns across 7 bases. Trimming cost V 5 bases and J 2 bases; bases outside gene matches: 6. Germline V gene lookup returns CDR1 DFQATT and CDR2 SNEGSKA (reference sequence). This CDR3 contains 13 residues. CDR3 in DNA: TGCAGTGCTCCGCCGGGACAGACCTACGAGCAGTACTTC. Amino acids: CSAPPGQTYEQYF.

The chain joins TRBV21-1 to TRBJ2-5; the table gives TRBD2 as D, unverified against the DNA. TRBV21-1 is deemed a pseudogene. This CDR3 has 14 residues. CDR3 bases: TGTGCCAGCAGATTTAGCGGGAGACGAGAGACCCAGTACTTC. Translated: CASRFSGRRETQYF.

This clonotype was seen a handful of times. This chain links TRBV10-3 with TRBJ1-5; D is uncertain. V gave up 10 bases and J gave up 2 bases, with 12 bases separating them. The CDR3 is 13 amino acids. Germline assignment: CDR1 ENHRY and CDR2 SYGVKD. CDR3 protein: CATQDGGNQPQHF. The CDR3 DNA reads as TGTGCCACCCAAGATGGGGGCAATCAGCCCCAGCATTTT.

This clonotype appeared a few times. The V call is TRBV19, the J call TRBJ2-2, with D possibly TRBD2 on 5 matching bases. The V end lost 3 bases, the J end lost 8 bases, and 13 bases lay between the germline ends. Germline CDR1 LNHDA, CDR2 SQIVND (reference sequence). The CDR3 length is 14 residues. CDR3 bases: TGTGCCAGTAGTATTGGACCGAGGGAGGGGGAGCTGTTTTTT. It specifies CASSIGPREGELFF.

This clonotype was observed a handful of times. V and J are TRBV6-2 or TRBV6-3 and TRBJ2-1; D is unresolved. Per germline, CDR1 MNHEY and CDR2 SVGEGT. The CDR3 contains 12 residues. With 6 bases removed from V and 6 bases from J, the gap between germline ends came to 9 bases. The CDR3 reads CASSFRPNEQFF. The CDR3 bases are TGTGCCAGCAGCTTTAGACCCAATGAGCAGTTCTTC.